This paragraph covers one T cell receptor beta chain sequence. The antigen it recognizes is unknown. Germline is not matched at one junction end, which may reflect a read error. Library preparation used 5' RACE. A second PCR of roughly 7 to 12 cycles was run with a J-beta primer mix and a sample-barcoded 5' primer. Each TCR beta cDNA molecule received a unique molecular identifier from a template-switch 5' adaptor carrying 12 random nucleotides. Each sample yielded at least 2.5 million CDR3-containing paired-end reads. First-strand cDNA was synthesized from all RNA with the Mint cDNA synthesis kit, primed by a TRBC-specific oligonucleotide. Following uracil-DNA glycosylase treatment, a first 18-cycle PCR with universal primers M1SS and BC2_uni_R was performed on all cDNA. As for the original processing: For normalization, 1 million high-quality reads were randomly selected from each sample, with every read carrying a distinct molecular identifier. Reads sharing molecular identifiers were discarded rather than binned into consensus sequences. CDR3 identification, clonotype clustering and error correction used MiTCR with a Q25 quality threshold and the strictest error-elimination algorithm. A nonparametric unseen species model using Euler transformation provided a lower-bound estimate of total TCR beta diversity. TCRdb applied fastp at Q25 and MiXCR to the public reads, then kept only in-frame beta chains. CDR3 protein sequences are deduplicated, and each keeps its most common genes and DNA. Clone size and V and J calls follow TCRdb, not the original study. Here the sample has around 1,800,000 distinct CDR3 sequences; around 42% occur a single time. The ten biggest clones cover more than 20% of the sample.

This sample stems from a study of blood T cells in healthy people across ages (dated by TCRdb to between 2014 and 2016). About the investigation overall: In model experiments, roughly one uniquely barcoded TCR beta cDNA molecule per two T cells was captured by template switching. Using deep sequencing normalized with unique cDNA molecular identifiers, the study measured how TCR beta repertoire diversity changes with age. The donors were split into four age groups: young (average 16 years), middle-aged (more than 35), aged (approximately 59) and long-lived (under 85). Donors of different ages were randomly distributed across sequencing lanes to avoid experimental bias. The study analyzed two additional independent replicas of 1 million unique cDNA reads from the same blood draw for two donors, one aged 18 to 30 and one aged 80 or older.

Summary of the overall study and its limitations: As age increased, observed TCR beta diversity per million T cells dropped in a roughly linear way, and a significant reduction was already evident by age about 40. The CMV infection status of donors was not known, potentially confounding age-related changes in expanded clonotypes. Bulk unsorted PBMC profiling prevented conclusive comparison of naive and antigen-experienced compartments. Total diversity estimates from one million sequenced T cells were considered lower bounds and underestimates. There was a strong correlation between observed TCR beta diversity and the percentage of naive T cells measured by flow cytometry. Compared with the aged group, more naive CD4+ T cells, fewer expanded clones and increased TCR diversity were shown by the long-lived group, suggesting age selection.

Based on the germline V gene (reference sequence), the CDR1 and CDR2 sequences are DFQATT and SNEGSKA. Spanning cysteine to phenylalanine, the CDR3 consists of 11 amino acids. Only the CDR3 region is kept as DNA, spanning 33 bases read in frame from base 1. The donors were roughly 40 Caucasian individuals from Russia, aged roughly 6 to 100 years, who were systemically healthy. Each donor gave approximately 9.4 milliliters of peripheral blood, drawn into EDTA-treated Vacutainer tubes. Ficoll-Paque density-gradient centrifugation was used to isolate PBMCs, with at least 7 million per sample. Trizol reagent was used to extract total RNA from the PBMCs, yielding at least 5.5 micrograms per sample. The percentages of naive CD45RAhigh/CD27high T cells were determined by flow cytometry on a PBMC aliquot from every donor.

The sequence joins TRBV20-1 to TRBJ2-7; a tentative D match to TRBD1 spans 5 bases. The receptor comes from a human donor in good health. The sequencing input was blood. This receptor has the CDR3 CSPGHIYERYF. The bases are TGCAGTCCAGGACATATCTACGAGCGGTACTTC.